This T cell receptor beta chain was captured by sequencing in a study of metastatic and nonmetastatic thyroid tumors. The CDR3 runs 13 residues. CDR1 and CDR2 (germline): LNHDA, SQIVND (reference sequence). Trimming removed 1 base from V and 6 bases from J, with 7 bases in between. Not a single patient had been given any form of treatment at any point before undergoing thyroid surgery. TCRdb re-processed the PCR reads through MiXCR. This sample has more than 8,500 clones, with 20% to 30% found just once. By its share, this clone is medium-sized. This clonotype was sampled from a female donor with papillary thyroid cancer or a benign thyroid nodule (not recorded which). Some clones in this sample may be carry-over from other donors' samples. Sequenced: adjacent normal tissue. The J gene is TRBJ1-5, the V gene TRBV19; no clear D gene. In nucleotides, the CDR3 is TGTGCCAGTAGTATAGGAAAGGTTCAGCCCCAGCATTTT. Its translation: CASSIGKVQPQHF. Based on the CDR3 plus reference TRBV19 and TRBJ1-5, the full variable domain is DGGITQSPKYLFRKEGQNVTLSCEQNLNHDAMYWYRQDPGQGLRLIYYSQIVNDFQKGDIAEGYSVSREKKESFPLTVTSAQKNPTAFYLCASSIGKVQPQHFGDGTRLSIL.